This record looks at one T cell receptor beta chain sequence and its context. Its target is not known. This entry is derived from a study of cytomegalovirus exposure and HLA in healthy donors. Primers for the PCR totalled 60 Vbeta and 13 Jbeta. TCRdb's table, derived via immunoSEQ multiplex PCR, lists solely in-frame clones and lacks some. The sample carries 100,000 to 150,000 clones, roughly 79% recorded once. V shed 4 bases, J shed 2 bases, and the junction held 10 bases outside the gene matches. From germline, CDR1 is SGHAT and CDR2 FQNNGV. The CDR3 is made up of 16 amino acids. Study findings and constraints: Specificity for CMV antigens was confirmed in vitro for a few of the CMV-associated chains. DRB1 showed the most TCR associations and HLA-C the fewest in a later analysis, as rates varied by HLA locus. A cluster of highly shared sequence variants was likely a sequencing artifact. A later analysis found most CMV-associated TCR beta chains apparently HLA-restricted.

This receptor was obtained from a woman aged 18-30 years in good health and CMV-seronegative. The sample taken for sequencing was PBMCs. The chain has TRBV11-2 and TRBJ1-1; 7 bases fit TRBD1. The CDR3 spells CASSSRWTGVNTEAFF. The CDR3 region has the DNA TGTGCCAGCAGCTCCCGGTGGACAGGCGTAAACACTGAAGCTTTCTTT.